The rows below give T cell receptor beta chains drawn from one sample of a study of pediatric ulcerative colitis. Sequencing used immunoSEQ multiplex PCR; TCRdb keeps in-frame clones, though not all of them. The sample holds more than 15,000 clones; about three quarters are singletons and the top ten take roughly 3.1%. The sequenced sample consisted of gut tissue. Every receptor here comes from a girl aged 10 to 17 with moderate ulcerative colitis. Both conserved end residues are part of each CDR3. Each record gives: clone size, J gene, D gene, V gene, CDR3 DNA, CDR3 protein. D genes are given only for firm matches. The size of a clone is reported for some rows only, either as once, few or many, or as a class for expanded clones.

once,TRBJ2-7,TRBD2,TRBV18,TGTGCCAGCTCACCGGGACTAGGCTCCTACGAGCAGTACTTC,CASSPGLGSYEQYF
few,TRBJ2-7,.,TRBV9,TGTGCCAGCAGCTCCCACGGCTCCTACGAGCAGTACTTC,CASSSHGSYEQYF
.,TRBJ2-1,.,TRBV7-3,TGTGCCAGCAGCTTAATCGCAGGACAGCAACAGTTCTTC,CASSLIAGQQQFF
.,TRBJ2-1,TRBD2,TRBV7-9,TGTGCCAGCAGCTTGGTGCGGGGGGGTGATGAGCAGTTCTTC,CASSLVRGGDEQFF
.,TRBJ2-5,.,TRBV15,TGTGCCACCAGCATTCGTCGGGGTGAGACCCAGTACTTC,CATSIRRGETQYF
.,TRBJ1-1,.,TRBV4-1,TGCGCCAGCAGCCAAGCGGCCACCAGAAGGACTGAAGCTTTCTTT,CASSQAATRRTEAFF
few,TRBJ1-5,TRBD1,TRBV19,TGTGCCAGTAGCCGCCACGGAGCAGGGGGCTCTCAGCCCCAGCATTTT,CASSRHGAGGSQPQHF
.,TRBJ1-6,.,TRBV6-1,TGTGCCAGCAGTGAATGGCCAGGCCTTGGTAATTCACCCCTCCACTTT,CASSEWPGLGNSPLHF
.,TRBJ2-7,.,TRBV5-1,TGCGCCAGCAGCTTGTCGCTGGAGTACGAGCAGTACTTC,CASSLSLEYEQYF
.,TRBJ1-5,.,TRBV4-1,TGCGCCAGCAGCCAAGATTGGGGCAATCAGCCCCAGCATTTT,CASSQDWGNQPQHF